Listed below are T cell receptor beta chains from one sample, sequenced in a study of OX40 agonist ivuxolimab in advanced cancers. Generated by immunoSEQ multiplex PCR, the TCRdb table keeps only in-frame clones and is missing some. This table holds tens of thousands of clones, 75% to 90% found once. This specimen consisted of CD4+ or CD8+ T cells sorted from blood, obtained in a trial of the OX40 agonist ivuxolimab. The receptors stem from an adult with an advanced solid tumor such as melanoma, head and neck, liver or kidney cancer. The CDR3 runs from the conserved cysteine through the conserved F or W. A D gene is named only where the DNA matches it firmly. A row's size may be missing; if present it is once, few, many or a size class.

abundance: few; d_gene: .; j_gene: TRBJ2-7; v_gene: TRBV5-3; CDR3nt: TGTGCCAGAAGCTTGGTCGGGGGCCTCTCCTACGAGCAGTACTTC; CDR3aa: CARSLVGGLSYEQYF
abundance: .; d_gene: .; j_gene: TRBJ2-3; v_gene: TRBV27; CDR3nt: TGTGCCAGCACTCGCGGGGTTGCAGATACGCAGTATTTT; CDR3aa: CASTRGVADTQYF
abundance: .; d_gene: .; j_gene: TRBJ1-5; v_gene: TRBV7-2; CDR3nt: TGTGCCAGCAGCTTAGGGGGGTCTCAGCCCCAGCATTTT; CDR3aa: CASSLGGSQPQHF
abundance: .; d_gene: TRBD1; j_gene: TRBJ2-5; v_gene: TRBV5-1; CDR3nt: TGCGCCAGCAGCTCCGGACAGGGAATGAAAGAGACCCAGTACTTC; CDR3aa: CASSSGQGMKETQYF
abundance: few; d_gene: .; j_gene: TRBJ2-5; v_gene: TRBV4-1; CDR3nt: TGCGCCAGCAGCCACGCGGGGCAAGAGACCCAGTACTTC; CDR3aa: CASSHAGQETQYF
abundance: .; d_gene: .; j_gene: TRBJ1-5; v_gene: TRBV6-5; CDR3nt: TGTGCCAGCAGCCGAGCGGATCAGCCCCAGCATTTT; CDR3aa: CASSRADQPQHF
abundance: .; d_gene: .; j_gene: TRBJ2-3; v_gene: TRBV5-1; CDR3nt: TGCGCCAGCAGTCCATCGGCCCCCAGGGCCGATACGCAGTATTTT; CDR3aa: CASSPSAPRADTQYF
abundance: .; d_gene: .; j_gene: TRBJ2-1; v_gene: TRBV11-2; CDR3nt: TGTGCCAGCAGCTTAAGGCGATACAATGAGCAGTTCTTC; CDR3aa: CASSLRRYNEQFF
abundance: .; d_gene: .; j_gene: TRBJ1-1; v_gene: TRBV7-2; CDR3nt: TGTGCCAGCAGCTCGAGGACAGATAGGAACACTGAAGCTTTCTTT; CDR3aa: CASSSRTDRNTEAFF
abundance: .; d_gene: TRBD2; j_gene: TRBJ2-2; v_gene: TRBV9; CDR3nt: TGTGCCAGCAGCCGTTCTAGCGGATCAACCGGGGAGCTGTTTTTT; CDR3aa: CASSRSSGSTGELFF
abundance: .; d_gene: TRBD1; j_gene: TRBJ1-1; v_gene: TRBV7-8; CDR3nt: TGTGCCAGCAGCAGGGGACAGGCTATCACTGAAGCTTTCTTT; CDR3aa: CASSRGQAITEAFF
abundance: .; d_gene: .; j_gene: TRBJ1-4; v_gene: TRBV11-3; CDR3nt: TGTGCCAGCAGCAAAAGTGGGGGATCGGATGAAAAACTGTTTTTT; CDR3aa: CASSKSGGSDEKLFF
abundance: .; d_gene: TRBD1; j_gene: TRBJ1-1; v_gene: TRBV4-2; CDR3nt: TGTGCCAGCAGCCAAGGAGGGGGCACGGTAACTGAAGCTTTCTTT; CDR3aa: CASSQGGGTVTEAFF
abundance: .; d_gene: .; j_gene: TRBJ1-5; v_gene: TRBV5-1; CDR3nt: TGCGCCAGCAGCTTGGCCGAAAGTCAGCCCCAGCATTTT; CDR3aa: CASSLAESQPQHF
abundance: .; d_gene: TRBD1; j_gene: TRBJ1-1; v_gene: TRBV6-5; CDR3nt: TGTGCCAGCAGTTACGACAGGGGCCCGAACACTGAAGCTTTCTTT; CDR3aa: CASSYDRGPNTEAFF
abundance: .; d_gene: .; j_gene: TRBJ2-1; v_gene: TRBV6-1; CDR3nt: TGTGCCAGCAGTGAAAGCGGATTTTCCTACAATGAGCAGTTCTTC; CDR3aa: CASSESGFSYNEQFF
abundance: .; d_gene: .; j_gene: TRBJ1-4; v_gene: TRBV6-4; CDR3nt: TGTGCCAGCAGGACAGCAGGGGAACTGTTTTTT; CDR3aa: CASRTAGELFF
abundance: .; d_gene: TRBD1; j_gene: TRBJ1-4; v_gene: TRBV2; CDR3nt: TGTGCCAGCGGAAGTCAGGGGGCCGGTGAAAAACTGTTTTTT; CDR3aa: CASGSQGAGEKLFF
abundance: .; d_gene: TRBD1; j_gene: TRBJ2-2; v_gene: TRBV27; CDR3nt: TGTGCCACGCAGACAGGGGGGTGGACCGGGGAGCTGTTTTTT; CDR3aa: CATQTGGWTGELFF
abundance: few; d_gene: .; j_gene: TRBJ2-7; v_gene: TRBV7-2; CDR3nt: TGTGCCAGCAGCTTAGAACTGCACGAGCAGTACTTC; CDR3aa: CASSLELHEQYF
abundance: .; d_gene: TRBD2; j_gene: TRBJ2-5; v_gene: TRBV28; CDR3nt: TGTGCCAGCAGTTGGGGGGGAAGCTGGGAGCGCCAGTACTTC; CDR3aa: CASSWGGSWERQYF
abundance: few; d_gene: .; j_gene: TRBJ1-1; v_gene: TRBV4-1; CDR3nt: TGCGCCAGCAGCCAAGTGAACACTGAAGCTTTCTTT; CDR3aa: CASSQVNTEAFF
abundance: .; d_gene: TRBD1; j_gene: TRBJ2-7; v_gene: TRBV4-1; CDR3nt: TGCGCCAGCAGCCATGGACAGGGGCCTTCCTACGAGCAGTACTTC; CDR3aa: CASSHGQGPSYEQYF
abundance: .; d_gene: .; j_gene: TRBJ2-3; v_gene: TRBV7-2; CDR3nt: TGTGCCAGCAGCCCCCATACCCTATCAGGTGGACCAGATACGCAGTATTTT; CDR3aa: CASSPHTLSGGPDTQYF
abundance: .; d_gene: .; j_gene: TRBJ1-5; v_gene: TRBV28; CDR3nt: TGTGCCAGCAGTCCGGGCAATCAGCCCCAGCATTTT; CDR3aa: CASSPGNQPQHF
abundance: .; d_gene: .; j_gene: TRBJ1-2; v_gene: TRBV2; CDR3nt: TGTGCCAGCAGGGGGGCTCTCTATGGCTACACCTTC; CDR3aa: CASRGALYGYTF
abundance: .; d_gene: .; j_gene: TRBJ1-2; v_gene: TRBV6-4; CDR3nt: TGTGCCAGCAGTGCCCGACCCTCCGGGAACTATGGCTACACCTTC; CDR3aa: CASSARPSGNYGYTF
abundance: .; d_gene: TRBD2; j_gene: TRBJ2-5; v_gene: TRBV5-4; CDR3nt: TGTGCCAGCAGCCTACGTAGCGGGAGTGGAGAGACCCAGTACTTC; CDR3aa: CASSLRSGSGETQYF
abundance: .; d_gene: .; j_gene: TRBJ1-2; v_gene: TRBV6-1; CDR3nt: TGTGCCAGCAGTGAAAGGGGTCAGGGGCCCGGCTACACCTTC; CDR3aa: CASSERGQGPGYTF
abundance: .; d_gene: .; j_gene: TRBJ1-2; v_gene: TRBV7-2; CDR3nt: TGTGCCAGCAGCTTGACCGGACACAGCGGCTACACCTTC; CDR3aa: CASSLTGHSGYTF
abundance: .; d_gene: .; j_gene: TRBJ1-2; v_gene: TRBV7-9; CDR3nt: TGTGCCAGCAGCTTAGGAGGGTCTGGGGACTATGGCTACACCTTC; CDR3aa: CASSLGGSGDYGYTF
abundance: .; d_gene: TRBD2; j_gene: TRBJ2-1; v_gene: TRBV4-2; CDR3nt: TGTGCCAGCAGCCAATTCGCAGGGCCTAGCGGATACAATGAGCAGTTCTTC; CDR3aa: CASSQFAGPSGYNEQFF
abundance: .; d_gene: .; j_gene: TRBJ1-4; v_gene: TRBV5-1; CDR3nt: TGCGCCAGCAGCTTGGGGACGGTAAATGAAAAACTGTTTTTT; CDR3aa: CASSLGTVNEKLFF
abundance: once; d_gene: TRBD1; j_gene: TRBJ1-1; v_gene: TRBV6-5; CDR3nt: TGTGCCAGCAGAACCATCGGGACAGCCAATGAAGCTTTCTTT; CDR3aa: CASRTIGTANEAFF
abundance: few; d_gene: .; j_gene: TRBJ2-2; v_gene: TRBV4-2; CDR3nt: TGTGCCAGCAGCTTATCCACCGGGGAGCTGTTTTTT; CDR3aa: CASSLSTGELFF
abundance: .; d_gene: .; j_gene: TRBJ1-6; v_gene: TRBV15; CDR3nt: TGTGCCACCAGCACGACAGTCCTTTCACCCCTCCACTTT; CDR3aa: CATSTTVLSPLHF
abundance: .; d_gene: TRBD1; j_gene: TRBJ2-5; v_gene: TRBV28; CDR3nt: TGTGCCAGCAGAACCCCTACAGGGGGCGAGACCCAGTACTTC; CDR3aa: CASRTPTGGETQYF
abundance: .; d_gene: .; j_gene: TRBJ1-4; v_gene: TRBV27; CDR3nt: TGTGCCAGCAGCCGTTGGGGCGCAACTAATGAAAAACTGTTTTTT; CDR3aa: CASSRWGATNEKLFF
abundance: .; d_gene: .; j_gene: TRBJ1-5; v_gene: TRBV4-1; CDR3nt: TGCGCCAGCAGCCCCCGGGACTATAGCAATCAGCCCCAGCATTTT; CDR3aa: CASSPRDYSNQPQHF
abundance: .; d_gene: .; j_gene: TRBJ2-1; v_gene: TRBV5-1; CDR3nt: TGCGCCAGCAGCTCGGGAAATCCCTACAATGAGCAGTTCTTC; CDR3aa: CASSSGNPYNEQFF
abundance: .; d_gene: .; j_gene: TRBJ2-1; v_gene: TRBV11-3; CDR3nt: TGTGCCAGCAGCCCAGGGGTAGGTGAGCAGTTCTTC; CDR3aa: CASSPGVGEQFF
abundance: few; d_gene: .; j_gene: TRBJ2-1; v_gene: TRBV10-2; CDR3nt: TGCGCCAGCAGTGAATTAGCACCATACAATGAGCAGTTCTTC; CDR3aa: CASSELAPYNEQFF
abundance: .; d_gene: .; j_gene: TRBJ1-2; v_gene: TRBV4-2; CDR3nt: TGTGCCAGCAGCCATGTTCCCCCAGGTAACTATGGCTACACCTTC; CDR3aa: CASSHVPPGNYGYTF
abundance: .; d_gene: .; j_gene: TRBJ1-1; v_gene: TRBV6-6; CDR3nt: TGTGCCAGCAGTGCGGGGGGGGCCACCGGAGACACTGAAGCTTTCTTT; CDR3aa: CASSAGGATGDTEAFF
abundance: .; d_gene: .; j_gene: TRBJ1-1; v_gene: TRBV28; CDR3nt: TGTGCCAGCAGTTTAGTGGTTGGCCGTGGTGAAGCTTTCTTT; CDR3aa: CASSLVVGRGEAFF
abundance: .; d_gene: .; j_gene: TRBJ1-5; v_gene: TRBV30; CDR3nt: TGTGCCTGGAGTTCCGACAGCCTCGGCAATCAGCCCCAGCATTTT; CDR3aa: CAWSSDSLGNQPQHF
abundance: .; d_gene: .; j_gene: TRBJ1-2; v_gene: TRBV5-4; CDR3nt: TGTGCCAGCAGCTTGGGCGGCAGGTACTATGGCTACACCTTC; CDR3aa: CASSLGGRYYGYTF
abundance: .; d_gene: .; j_gene: TRBJ1-5; v_gene: TRBV19; CDR3nt: TGTGCCAGTAGTATATTGGGTAGGAGCAATCAGCCCCAGCATTTT; CDR3aa: CASSILGRSNQPQHF
abundance: .; d_gene: .; j_gene: TRBJ1-1; v_gene: TRBV7-8; CDR3nt: TGTGCCAGCAGCTTAGTAATCGGGGGGCTCACTGAAGCTTTCTTT; CDR3aa: CASSLVIGGLTEAFF
abundance: .; d_gene: .; j_gene: TRBJ1-1; v_gene: TRBV14; CDR3nt: TGTGCCAGCAGCCCATTTATGAACACTGAAGCTTTCTTT; CDR3aa: CASSPFMNTEAFF
abundance: .; d_gene: TRBD2; j_gene: TRBJ2-1; v_gene: TRBV29-1; CDR3nt: TGCAGCGTTGAACCGGGAGGGGTCACCTACAATGAGCAGTTCTTC; CDR3aa: CSVEPGGVTYNEQFF
abundance: .; d_gene: .; j_gene: TRBJ2-7; v_gene: TRBV5-6; CDR3nt: TGTGCCAGCAGCTTGGGGGGCCTATGGACATACGAGCAGTACTTC; CDR3aa: CASSLGGLWTYEQYF
abundance: .; d_gene: TRBD1; j_gene: TRBJ2-1; v_gene: TRBV13; CDR3nt: TGTGCCAGTAGAGCAGGGGGCGCTTCAAAAAATGAGCAGTTCTTC; CDR3aa: CASRAGGASKNEQFF
abundance: once; d_gene: .; j_gene: TRBJ2-7; v_gene: TRBV7-2; CDR3nt: TGTGCCAGCAGCCCGGCGGGGAATCTAGCTAAGGGAGGCTACGAGCAGTACTTC; CDR3aa: CASSPAGNLAKGGYEQYF
abundance: .; d_gene: .; j_gene: TRBJ1-1; v_gene: TRBV13; CDR3nt: TGTGCCAGCAGGATACTTCGATTGAACTCCGGACGGAATACTGAAGCTTTCTTT; CDR3aa: CASRILRLNSGRNTEAFF
abundance: .; d_gene: .; j_gene: TRBJ1-3; v_gene: TRBV10-3; CDR3nt: TGTGCCACCGCGGGTTCCGGGTCTGGAAACACCATATATTTT; CDR3aa: CATAGSGSGNTIYF
abundance: .; d_gene: TRBD1; j_gene: TRBJ2-5; v_gene: TRBV13; CDR3nt: TGTGCCAGCAGCCCAGACCCCGGACAGGCTCAAGAGACCCAGTACTTC; CDR3aa: CASSPDPGQAQETQYF
abundance: .; d_gene: TRBD1; j_gene: TRBJ1-5; v_gene: TRBV29-1; CDR3nt: TGCAGCGTTACCGGGACAGGGGATTATAGCAATCAGCCCCAGCATTTT; CDR3aa: CSVTGTGDYSNQPQHF
abundance: .; d_gene: TRBD1; j_gene: TRBJ1-5; v_gene: TRBV6-6; CDR3nt: TGTGCCAGCAGTAACCTAGGGGGCCAGGGCAATCAGCCCCAGCATTTT; CDR3aa: CASSNLGGQGNQPQHF